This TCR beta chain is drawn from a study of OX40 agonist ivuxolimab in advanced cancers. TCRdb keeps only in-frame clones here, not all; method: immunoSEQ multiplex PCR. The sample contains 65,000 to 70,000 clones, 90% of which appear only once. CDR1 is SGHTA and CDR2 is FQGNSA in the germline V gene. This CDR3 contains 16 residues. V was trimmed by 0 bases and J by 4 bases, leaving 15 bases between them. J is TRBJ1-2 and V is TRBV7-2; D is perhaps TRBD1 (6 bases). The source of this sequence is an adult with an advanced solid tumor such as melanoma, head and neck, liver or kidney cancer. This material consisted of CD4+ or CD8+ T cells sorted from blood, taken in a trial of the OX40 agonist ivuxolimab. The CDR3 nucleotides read TGTGCCAGCAGCTTAGCGCAAGGGGGGCGGTTCTATGGCTACACCTTC. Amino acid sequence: CASSLAQGGRFYGYTF.